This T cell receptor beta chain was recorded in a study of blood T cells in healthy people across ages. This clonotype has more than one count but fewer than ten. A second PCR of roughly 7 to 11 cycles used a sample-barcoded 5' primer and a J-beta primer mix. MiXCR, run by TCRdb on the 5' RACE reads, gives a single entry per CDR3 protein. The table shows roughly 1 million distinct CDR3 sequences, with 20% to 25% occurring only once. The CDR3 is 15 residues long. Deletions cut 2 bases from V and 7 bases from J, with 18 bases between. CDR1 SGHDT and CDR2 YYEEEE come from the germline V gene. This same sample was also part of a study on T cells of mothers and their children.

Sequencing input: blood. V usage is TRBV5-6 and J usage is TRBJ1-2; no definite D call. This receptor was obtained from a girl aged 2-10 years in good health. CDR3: CASSLMWPARPGYTF. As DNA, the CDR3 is TGTGCCAGCAGCTTAATGTGGCCGGCCCGGCCTGGCTACACCTTC.